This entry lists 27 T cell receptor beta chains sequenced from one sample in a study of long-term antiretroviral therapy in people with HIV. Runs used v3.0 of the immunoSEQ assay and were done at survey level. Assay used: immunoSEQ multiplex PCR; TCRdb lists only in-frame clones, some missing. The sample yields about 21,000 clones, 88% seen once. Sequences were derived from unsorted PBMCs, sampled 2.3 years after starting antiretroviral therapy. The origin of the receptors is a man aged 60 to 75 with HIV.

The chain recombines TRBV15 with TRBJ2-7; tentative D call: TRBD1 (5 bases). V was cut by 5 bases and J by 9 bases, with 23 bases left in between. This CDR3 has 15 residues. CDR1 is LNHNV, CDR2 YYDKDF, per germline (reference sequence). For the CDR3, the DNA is TGTGCCACCAGCGGCAGACAGCCAGGGTCGAGTCGGCAGTACTTC. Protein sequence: CATSGRQPGSSRQYF. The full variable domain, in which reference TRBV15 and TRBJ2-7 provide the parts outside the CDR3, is DAMVIQNPRYQVTQFGKPVTLSCSQTLNHNVMYWYQQKSSQAPKLLFHYYDKDFNNEADTPDNFQSRRPNTSFCFLDIRSPGLGDTAMYLCATSGRQPGSSRQYFGPGTRLTVT.

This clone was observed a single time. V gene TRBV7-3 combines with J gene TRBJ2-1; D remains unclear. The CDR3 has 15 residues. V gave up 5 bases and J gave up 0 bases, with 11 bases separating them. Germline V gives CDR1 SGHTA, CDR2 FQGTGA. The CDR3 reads CASSAPVGSYNEQFF. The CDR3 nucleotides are TGTGCCAGCAGCGCTCCCGTCGGCTCCTACAATGAGCAGTTCTTC.

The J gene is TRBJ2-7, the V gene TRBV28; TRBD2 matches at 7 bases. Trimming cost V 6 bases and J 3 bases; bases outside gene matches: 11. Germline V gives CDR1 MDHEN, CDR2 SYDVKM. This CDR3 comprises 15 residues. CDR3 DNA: TGTGCCAGCAGGCAAGGACCAGGGAGGGTCTACGAGCAGTACTTC. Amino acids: CASRQGPGRVYEQYF. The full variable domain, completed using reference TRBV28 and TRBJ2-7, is DVKVTQSSRYLVKRTGEKVFLECVQDMDHENMFWYRQDPGLGLRLIYFSYDVKMKEKGDIPEGYSVSREKKERFSLILESASTNQTSMYLCASRQGPGRVYEQYFGPGTRLTVT.

The CDR3: CASSSAGHTYEQYF. The CDR3 DNA is TGCGCCAGCAGCTCCGCGGGACACACCTACGAGCAGTACTTC. The chain joins TRBV5-1 to TRBJ2-7, with D perhaps assigned TRBD1 or TRBD2 (6 bases each). The germline V and J ends were trimmed by 3 bases and 2 bases, with 12 bases remaining between them. The CDR3 has 14 amino acids. In germline, CDR1 is SGHRS, CDR2 YFSETQ.

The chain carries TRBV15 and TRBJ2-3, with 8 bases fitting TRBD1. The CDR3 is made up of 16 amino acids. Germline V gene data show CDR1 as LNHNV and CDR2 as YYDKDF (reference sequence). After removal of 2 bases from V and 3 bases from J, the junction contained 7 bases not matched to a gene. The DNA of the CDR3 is TGTGCCACCAGCAGACCCGGACAGGGAAAGACAGATACGCAGTATTTT. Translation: CATSRPGQGKTDTQYF.

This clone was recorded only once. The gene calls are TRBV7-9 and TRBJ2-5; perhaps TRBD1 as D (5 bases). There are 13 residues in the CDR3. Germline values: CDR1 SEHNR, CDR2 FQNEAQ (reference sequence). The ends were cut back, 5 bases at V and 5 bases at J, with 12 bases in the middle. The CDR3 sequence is CASSPQDRETQYF. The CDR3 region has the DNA TGTGCCAGCAGCCCACAGGACCGGGAGACCCAGTACTTC. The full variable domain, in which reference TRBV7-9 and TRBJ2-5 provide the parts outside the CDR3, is DTGVSQNPRHKITKRGQNVTFRCDPISEHNRLYWYRQTLGQGPEFLTYFQNEAQLEKSRLLSDRFSAERPKGSFSTLEIQRTEQGDSAMYLCASSPQDRETQYFGPGTRLLVL.

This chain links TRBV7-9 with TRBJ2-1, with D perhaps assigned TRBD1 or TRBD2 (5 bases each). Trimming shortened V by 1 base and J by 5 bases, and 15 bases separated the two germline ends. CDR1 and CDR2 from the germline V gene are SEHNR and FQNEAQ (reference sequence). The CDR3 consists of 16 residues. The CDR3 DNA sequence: TGTGCCAGCAGCTTAGGTGTGGGACGGATCCACAATGAGCAGTTCTTC. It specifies CASSLGVGRIHNEQFF.

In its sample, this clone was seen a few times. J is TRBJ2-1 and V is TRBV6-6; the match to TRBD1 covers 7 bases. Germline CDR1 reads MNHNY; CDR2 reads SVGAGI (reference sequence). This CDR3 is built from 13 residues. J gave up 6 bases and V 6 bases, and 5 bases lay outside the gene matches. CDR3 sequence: CASRSQGINEQFF. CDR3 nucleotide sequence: TGTGCCAGCAGATCACAGGGGATCAATGAGCAGTTCTTC.

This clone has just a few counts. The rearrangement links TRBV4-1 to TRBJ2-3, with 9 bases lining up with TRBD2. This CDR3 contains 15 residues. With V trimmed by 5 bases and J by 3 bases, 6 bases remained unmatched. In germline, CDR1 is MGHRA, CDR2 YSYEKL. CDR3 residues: CASSKIAGDTDTQYF. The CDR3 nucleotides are TGCGCCAGCAGCAAGATAGCGGGGGATACAGATACGCAGTATTTT.

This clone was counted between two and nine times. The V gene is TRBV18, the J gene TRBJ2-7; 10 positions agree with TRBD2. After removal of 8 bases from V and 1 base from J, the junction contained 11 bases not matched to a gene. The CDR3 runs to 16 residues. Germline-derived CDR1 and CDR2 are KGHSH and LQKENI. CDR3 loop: CASTRTSGSYSYEQYF. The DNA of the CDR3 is TGTGCCAGCACAAGGACTAGCGGCTCTTATTCCTACGAGCAGTACTTC.

The CDR3 coding sequence is TGTGCCAGCTCACCACTGGTAGGTCAAGAGACCCAGTACTTC. It specifies CASSPLVGQETQYF. The chain employs TRBV18 and TRBJ2-5; D ambiguous. This CDR3 contains 14 residues. The V end lost 1 base, the J end lost 2 bases, and 8 bases lay between the germline ends. The germline V gene has CDR1 KGHSH and CDR2 LQKENI.

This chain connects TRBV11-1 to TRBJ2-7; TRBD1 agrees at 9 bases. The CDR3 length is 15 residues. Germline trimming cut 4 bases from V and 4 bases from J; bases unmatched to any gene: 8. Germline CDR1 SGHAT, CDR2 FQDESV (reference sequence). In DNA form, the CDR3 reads TGTGCCAGCAGCTCAACAGGGGGCCCTAATTACGAGCAGTACTTC. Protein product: CASSSTGGPNYEQYF. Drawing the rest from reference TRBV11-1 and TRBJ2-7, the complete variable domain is EAEVAQSPRYKITEKSQAVAFWCDPISGHATLYWYRQILGQGPELLVQFQDESVVDDSQLPKDRFSAERLKGVDSTLKIQPAELGDSAMYLCASSSTGGPNYEQYFGPGTRLTVT.

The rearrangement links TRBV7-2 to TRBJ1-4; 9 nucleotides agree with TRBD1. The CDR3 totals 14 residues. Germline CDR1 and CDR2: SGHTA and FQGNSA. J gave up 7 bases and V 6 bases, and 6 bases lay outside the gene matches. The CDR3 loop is CASRTGTGTEKLFF. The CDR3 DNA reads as TGTGCCAGCAGAACCGGGACAGGGACTGAAAAACTGTTTTTT.

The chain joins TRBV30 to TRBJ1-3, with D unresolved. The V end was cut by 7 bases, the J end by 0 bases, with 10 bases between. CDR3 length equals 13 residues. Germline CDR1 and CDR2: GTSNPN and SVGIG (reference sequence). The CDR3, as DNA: TGTGCCTTTTCGCTGGCCTCTGGAAACACCATATATTTT. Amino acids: CAFSLASGNTIYF.

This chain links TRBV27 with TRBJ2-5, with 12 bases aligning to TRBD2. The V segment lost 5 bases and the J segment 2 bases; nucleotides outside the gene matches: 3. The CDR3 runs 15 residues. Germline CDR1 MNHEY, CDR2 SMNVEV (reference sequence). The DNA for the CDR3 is TGTGCCAGCAGTCCAGGACTAGCGGGGCAAGAGACCCAGTACTTC. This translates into CASSPGLAGQETQYF.

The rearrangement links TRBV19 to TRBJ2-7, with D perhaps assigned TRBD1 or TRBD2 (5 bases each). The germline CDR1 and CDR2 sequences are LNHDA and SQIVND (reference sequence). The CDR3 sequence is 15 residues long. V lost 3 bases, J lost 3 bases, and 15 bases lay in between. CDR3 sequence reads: CASSMGTILGYEQYF. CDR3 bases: TGTGCCAGTAGTATGGGGACCATCCTCGGCTACGAGCAGTACTTC.

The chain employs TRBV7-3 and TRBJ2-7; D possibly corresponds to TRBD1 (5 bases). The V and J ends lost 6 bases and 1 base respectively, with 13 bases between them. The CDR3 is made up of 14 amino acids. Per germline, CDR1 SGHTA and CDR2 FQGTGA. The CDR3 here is CASSHSDRSYEQYF. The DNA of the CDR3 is TGTGCCAGCAGTCATTCCGACAGATCCTACGAGCAGTACTTC.

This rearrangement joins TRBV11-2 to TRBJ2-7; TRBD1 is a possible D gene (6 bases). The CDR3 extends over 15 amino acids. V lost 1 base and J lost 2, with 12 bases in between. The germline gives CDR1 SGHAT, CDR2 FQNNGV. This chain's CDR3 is CASSLAGTTPYEQYF. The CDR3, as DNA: TGTGCCAGCAGCTTAGCCGGGACAACCCCCTACGAGCAGTACTTC.

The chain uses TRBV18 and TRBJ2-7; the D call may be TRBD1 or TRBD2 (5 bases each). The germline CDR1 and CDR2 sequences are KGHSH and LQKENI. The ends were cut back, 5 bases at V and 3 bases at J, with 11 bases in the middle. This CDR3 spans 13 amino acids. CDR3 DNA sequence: TGTGCCAGCTCAACCGGGGCCAACTACGAGCAGTACTTC. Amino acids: CASSTGANYEQYF.

The CDR3: CASSSRGGGWNQPQHF. CDR3 DNA: TGTGCCAGCAGTTCCCGTGGAGGGGGATGGAATCAGCCCCAGCATTTT. The J gene is TRBJ1-5, the V gene TRBV28; possibly TRBD1 for D (6 bases). V lost 4 bases and J 4 bases, leaving 17 bases between the germline ends. This CDR3 contains 16 residues. CDR1 MDHEN and CDR2 SYDVKM come from the germline V gene.

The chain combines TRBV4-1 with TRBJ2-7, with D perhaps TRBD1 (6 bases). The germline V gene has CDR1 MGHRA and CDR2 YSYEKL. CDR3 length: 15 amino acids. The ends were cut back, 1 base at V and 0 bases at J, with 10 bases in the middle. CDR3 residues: CASSQGGQLSYEQYF. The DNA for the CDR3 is TGCGCCAGCAGCCAAGGGGGACAACTCTCCTACGAGCAGTACTTC.

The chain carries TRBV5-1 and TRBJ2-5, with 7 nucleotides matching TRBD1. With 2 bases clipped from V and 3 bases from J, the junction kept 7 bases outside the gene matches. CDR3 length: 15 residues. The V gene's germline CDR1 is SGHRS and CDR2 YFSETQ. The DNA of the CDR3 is TGCGCCAGCAGCTTAACCGGGACAGAGGAAGAGACCCAGTACTTC. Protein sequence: CASSLTGTEEETQYF. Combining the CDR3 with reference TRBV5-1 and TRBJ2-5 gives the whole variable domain KAGVTQTPRYLIKTRGQQVTLSCSPISGHRSVSWYQQTPGQGLQFLFEYFSETQRNKGNFPGRFSGRQFSNSRSEMNVSTLELGDSALYLCASSLTGTEEETQYFGPGTRLLVL.

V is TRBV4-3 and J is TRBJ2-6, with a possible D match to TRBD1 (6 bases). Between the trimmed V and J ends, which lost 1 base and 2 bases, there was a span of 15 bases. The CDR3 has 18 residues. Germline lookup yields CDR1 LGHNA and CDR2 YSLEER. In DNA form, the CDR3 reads TGCGCCAGCAGCCAAGGGGCCAGGGGTGGAGCTGGGGCCAACGTCCTGACTTTC. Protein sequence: CASSQGARGGAGANVLTF.

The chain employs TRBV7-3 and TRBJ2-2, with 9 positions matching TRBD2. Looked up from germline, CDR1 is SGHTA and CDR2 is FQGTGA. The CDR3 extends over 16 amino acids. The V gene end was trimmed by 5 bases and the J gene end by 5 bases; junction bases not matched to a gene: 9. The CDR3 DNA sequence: TGTGCCAGCAGCCCCCCCGGGACTAGCTCGACCGGGGAGCTGTTTTTT. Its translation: CASSPPGTSSTGELFF.

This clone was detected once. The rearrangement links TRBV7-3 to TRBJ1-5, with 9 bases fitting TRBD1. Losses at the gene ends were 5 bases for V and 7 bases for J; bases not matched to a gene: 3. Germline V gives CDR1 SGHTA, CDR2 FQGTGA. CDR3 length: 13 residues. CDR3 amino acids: CASSRDREQPQHF. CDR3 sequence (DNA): TGTGCCAGCAGCCGGGACAGGGAACAGCCCCAGCATTTT.

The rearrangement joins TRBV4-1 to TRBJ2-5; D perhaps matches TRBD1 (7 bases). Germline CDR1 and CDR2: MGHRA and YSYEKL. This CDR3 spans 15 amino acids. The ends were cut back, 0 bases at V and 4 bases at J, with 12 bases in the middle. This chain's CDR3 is CASSQDPQGGETQYF. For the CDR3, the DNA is TGCGCCAGCAGCCAAGATCCCCAGGGGGGAGAGACCCAGTACTTC.

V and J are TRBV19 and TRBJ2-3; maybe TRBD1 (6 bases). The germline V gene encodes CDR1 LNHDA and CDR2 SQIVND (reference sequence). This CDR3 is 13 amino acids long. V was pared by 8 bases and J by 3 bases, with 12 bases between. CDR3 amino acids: CASSSQGTDTQYF. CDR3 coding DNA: TGTGCCAGTTCTTCCCAGGGGACAGATACGCAGTATTTT.